This T cell receptor beta chain was retrieved from a study of blood T cell repertoires in COVID-19. As for the study in general: Samples of COVID-19 (acute and convalescent) were obtained from the United States, Italy and Spain. PBMCs, B-cell-depleted T cells, or T cells provided the cDNA or gDNA that made up the material.

The V gene's germline CDR1 is LNHDA and CDR2 SQIVND (reference sequence). The CDR3 spans 14 residues. V lost 10 bases, J lost 12 bases, and 16 bases stayed unmatched. The method was immunoSEQ multiplex PCR; TCRdb's version includes in-frame clones alone and lacks a portion of them. The sample records roughly 220,000 clones, under 90% being singletons. The sequencing sample was made of peripheral blood. This clonotype was obtained from a man aged 25-40 years with active or convalescent COVID-19. This chain connects TRBV19 to TRBJ2-7, with 12 bases that match TRBD2. CDR3 nucleotides: TGTGCCAAGCCACCGGGACTAGCGGGTTGCGGAGGGTACTTC. It yields the protein CAKPPGLAGCGGYF.